These T cell receptor beta chains were read from a single sample in a study of T cell repertoires in cytomegalovirus infection. In TCRdb, the reads were re-called with MiXCR into one record per CDR3 protein. The data show under 200,000 distinct CDR3 sequences, with approximately 9.6% seen just once and about 4.6% held by the top ten. The sequencing sample was made of PBMCs. Receptors were obtained from a human donor in good health (CMV status not recorded). Some clones in this sample may be carry-over from other donors' samples. Each CDR3 is given with its conserved first and last residue. Fields, in order: J gene, D gene, V gene, clone size, CDR3 DNA, CDR3 protein. D genes are given only for firm matches. The size of a clone is reported for some rows only, either as once, few or many, or as a class for expanded clones.

j_gene: TRBJ1-5; d_gene: NA; v_gene: TRBV20-1; abundance: few; CDR3nt: TGCAGTGCGGTAGAGGGGGTTGTTGCTCAGCCCCAGCATTTT; CDR3aa: CSAVEGVVAQPQHF
j_gene: TRBJ1-1; d_gene: TRBD1; v_gene: TRBV19; abundance: few; CDR3nt: TGTGCCAGTAGTACGCAACAGGGGGCGCATCGCAGTCCGTTCCCAATGAACACTGAAGCTTTCTTT; CDR3aa: CASSTQQGAHRSPFPMNTEAFF
j_gene: TRBJ2-7; d_gene: NA; v_gene: TRBV20-1; abundance: many; CDR3nt: TGCAGTGCTAGAGAAAAGCCGGGTTCGCGCCACGAGCAGTACTTC; CDR3aa: CSAREKPGSRHEQYF
j_gene: TRBJ2-1; d_gene: NA; v_gene: TRBV10-2; abundance: NA; CDR3nt: TGCGCCAGCAGTGACCAAGCTTTATACAATGAGCAGTTCTTC; CDR3aa: CASSDQALYNEQFF
j_gene: TRBJ1-1; d_gene: TRBD1; v_gene: TRBV7-2; abundance: many; CDR3nt: TGTGCCAGCAGACAAACAGGGGGCTCTGAAGCTTTCTTT; CDR3aa: CASRQTGGSEAFF
j_gene: TRBJ2-1; d_gene: TRBD2; v_gene: TRBV7-3; abundance: NA; CDR3nt: TGTGCCAGCAGCTTAACGCGGGAGCAGGGTGAGCAGTTCTTC; CDR3aa: CASSLTREQGEQFF
j_gene: TRBJ2-1; d_gene: NA; v_gene: TRBV19; abundance: few; CDR3nt: TGTGCCAGTAGTATCTCCGCGAGCTCCTACAATGAGCAGTTCTTC; CDR3aa: CASSISASSYNEQFF
j_gene: TRBJ1-2; d_gene: NA; v_gene: TRBV7-8; abundance: many; CDR3nt: TGTGCCAGCAGCTTAGAAGGAATACTCCTCAACTATGGCTACACCTTC; CDR3aa: CASSLEGILLNYGYTF
j_gene: TRBJ2-1; d_gene: TRBD1; v_gene: TRBV6-1; abundance: many; CDR3nt: TGTGCCAGCAGTCCCTCGACCGGGACAGGAAACAATGAGCAGTTCTTC; CDR3aa: CASSPSTGTGNNEQFF
j_gene: TRBJ2-2; d_gene: NA; v_gene: TRBV27; abundance: many; CDR3nt: TGTGCCAGCAGTTTATTAGGGGTTACCTCGAACACCGGGGAGCTGTTTTTT; CDR3aa: CASSLLGVTSNTGELFF
j_gene: TRBJ2-7; d_gene: TRBD1; v_gene: TRBV7-9; abundance: many; CDR3nt: TGTGCCAGCAGCTTAACTCTACGCCAAAGAGGGGGCCACGAGCAGTACTTC; CDR3aa: CASSLTLRQRGGHEQYF
j_gene: TRBJ1-1; d_gene: NA; v_gene: TRBV4-3; abundance: NA; CDR3nt: TGCGCCAGCAGCCGGAAAGGGTGCCGGGGCACTGAAGCTTTCTTT; CDR3aa: CASSRKGCRGTEAFF
j_gene: TRBJ2-5; d_gene: TRBD2; v_gene: TRBV5-4; abundance: many; CDR3nt: TGTGCCAGCAGCCCGGGGGGTAGCGGGTACCAAGAGACCCAGTACTTC; CDR3aa: CASSPGGSGYQETQYF
j_gene: TRBJ1-1; d_gene: NA; v_gene: TRBV28; abundance: many; CDR3nt: TGTGCCAGCAGTTTATTCGGCAGCAAGAGAGAAGCTTTCTTT; CDR3aa: CASSLFGSKREAFF
j_gene: TRBJ1-2; d_gene: TRBD1; v_gene: TRBV18; abundance: NA; CDR3nt: TGTGCCAGCTCACCACCGGACCAGGGGGCCTATGGCTACACCTTC; CDR3aa: CASSPPDQGAYGYTF
j_gene: TRBJ2-7; d_gene: TRBD1; v_gene: TRBV7-2; abundance: many; CDR3nt: TGTGCCAGCAGCTTAGAGGGCAGGGGGTCCTACGAGCAGTACTTC; CDR3aa: CASSLEGRGSYEQYF
j_gene: TRBJ1-1; d_gene: NA; v_gene: TRBV28; abundance: few; CDR3nt: TGTGCCAGCAGTTTAAACCAATTCACCGCTTTCTTT; CDR3aa: CASSLNQFTAFF
j_gene: TRBJ2-1; d_gene: NA; v_gene: TRBV15; abundance: NA; CDR3nt: TGTGCCACCTCCGCGGGATTGGGCAATGAGCAGTTCTTC; CDR3aa: CATSAGLGNEQFF
j_gene: TRBJ1-1; d_gene: NA; v_gene: TRBV15; abundance: NA; CDR3nt: TGTGCCACCAGCAGAGGCGGAGCCAACACTGAAGCTTTCTTT; CDR3aa: CATSRGGANTEAFF
j_gene: TRBJ2-7; d_gene: NA; v_gene: TRBV7-2; abundance: many; CDR3nt: TGTGCCAGCAGCTCGGGACGGAGCAGCGAGCAGTACTTC; CDR3aa: CASSSGRSSEQYF
j_gene: TRBJ1-1; d_gene: NA; v_gene: TRBV28; abundance: few; CDR3nt: TGTGCCAGCAGTCATGGACGCAGGAACACTGAAGCTTTCTTT; CDR3aa: CASSHGRRNTEAFF
j_gene: TRBJ1-3; d_gene: NA; v_gene: TRBV29-1; abundance: few; CDR3nt: TGCAGCGCCGGGAAGGGCTCTGGAAACACCATATATTTT; CDR3aa: CSAGKGSGNTIYF
j_gene: TRBJ2-1; d_gene: TRBD2; v_gene: TRBV4-3; abundance: many; CDR3nt: TGCGCCAGCAGCCAAGAAGGAGCGGGGATGGTTTATGAGCAGTTCTTC; CDR3aa: CASSQEGAGMVYEQFF
j_gene: TRBJ1-4; d_gene: TRBD1; v_gene: TRBV7-2; abundance: many; CDR3nt: TGTGCCAGCAGCTTAAACCTAAACAGGGGAACTAATGAAAAACTGTTTTTT; CDR3aa: CASSLNLNRGTNEKLFF
j_gene: TRBJ1-1; d_gene: NA; v_gene: TRBV28; abundance: few; CDR3nt: TGTGCCAGCAGTCGACTCTCGGCCGGGCGGGGAACTGAAGCTTTCTTT; CDR3aa: CASSRLSAGRGTEAFF
j_gene: TRBJ2-7; d_gene: NA; v_gene: TRBV7-2; abundance: NA; CDR3nt: TGTGCCAGCAGCGCGTTCCCTCGGGGCTACGAGCAGTACTTC; CDR3aa: CASSAFPRGYEQYF
j_gene: TRBJ2-3; d_gene: NA; v_gene: TRBV7-2; abundance: many; CDR3nt: TGTGCCAGCAGCTCAACCAGACGCACAGATACGCAGTATTTT; CDR3aa: CASSSTRRTDTQYF
j_gene: TRBJ1-1; d_gene: NA; v_gene: TRBV5-6; abundance: few; CDR3nt: TGTGCCAGCAGCCTTTTTGCAGAGAGGCGTTACACTGAAGCTTTCTTT; CDR3aa: CASSLFAERRYTEAFF
j_gene: TRBJ2-3; d_gene: TRBD2; v_gene: TRBV2; abundance: many; CDR3nt: TGTGCCAGCAGTTCGACCCGAAGCGGGGGAGGCACAGATACGCAGTATTTT; CDR3aa: CASSSTRSGGGTDTQYF
j_gene: TRBJ1-1; d_gene: NA; v_gene: TRBV7-2; abundance: NA; CDR3nt: TGTGCCAGCAGCTTAGTGGTGGGGTCCAACACTGAAGCTTTCTTT; CDR3aa: CASSLVVGSNTEAFF
j_gene: TRBJ2-7; d_gene: NA; v_gene: TRBV2; abundance: many; CDR3nt: TGTGCCAGCAGTCTATGGAAAGGGGCGCTCGAGCAGTACTTC; CDR3aa: CASSLWKGALEQYF
j_gene: TRBJ1-2; d_gene: TRBD1; v_gene: TRBV12-3/TRBV12-4; abundance: many; CDR3nt: TGTGCCAGCAGTTTAAGTGCAGGGGGTGGCTATGGCTACACCTTC; CDR3aa: CASSLSAGGGYGYTF
j_gene: TRBJ2-5; d_gene: TRBD1; v_gene: TRBV11-2; abundance: NA; CDR3nt: TGTGCCAGCAGCAATTTTGGACAGGGAGCTGAGACCCAGTACTTC; CDR3aa: CASSNFGQGAETQYF
j_gene: TRBJ1-4; d_gene: NA; v_gene: TRBV19; abundance: NA; CDR3nt: TGTGCCAGTAGTATCTCAGGTGGAAATGAAAAACTGTTTTTT; CDR3aa: CASSISGGNEKLFF
j_gene: TRBJ2-7; d_gene: NA; v_gene: TRBV18; abundance: many; CDR3nt: TGTGCCAGCTCGCGGACACCCTCCTACGAGCAGTACTTC; CDR3aa: CASSRTPSYEQYF
j_gene: TRBJ2-2; d_gene: NA; v_gene: TRBV6-2/TRBV6-3; abundance: many; CDR3nt: TGTGCCAGCAGTTTTAACGGGAAAGACACCGGGGAGCTGTTTTTT; CDR3aa: CASSFNGKDTGELFF
j_gene: TRBJ1-6; d_gene: NA; v_gene: TRBV7-8; abundance: many; CDR3nt: TGTGCCAGCAGCCTGTGGATACAGACCGATTCACCCCTCCACTTT; CDR3aa: CASSLWIQTDSPLHF
j_gene: TRBJ1-5; d_gene: TRBD1; v_gene: TRBV19; abundance: many; CDR3nt: TGTGCCAGTAGTCTAAAGACAGGGAGGGTGGGCAATCAGCCCCAGCATTTT; CDR3aa: CASSLKTGRVGNQPQHF
j_gene: TRBJ1-4; d_gene: NA; v_gene: TRBV7-9; abundance: many; CDR3nt: TGTGCCAGCAGCTCTCGAACACAGGTTGGAGGTGAAAAACTGTTTTTT; CDR3aa: CASSSRTQVGGEKLFF
j_gene: TRBJ2-1; d_gene: TRBD2; v_gene: TRBV7-9; abundance: NA; CDR3nt: TGTGCCAGCAGCCAACTAGCGGGGGGTCTCAATGAGCAGCTCTTC; CDR3aa: CASSQLAGGLNEQLF
j_gene: TRBJ1-1; d_gene: TRBD1; v_gene: TRBV6-2/TRBV6-3; abundance: many; CDR3nt: TGTGCCAGCAGTTTCGGGGGACAGCTCCTTATTTACACTGAAGCTTTCTTT; CDR3aa: CASSFGGQLLIYTEAFF
j_gene: TRBJ2-3; d_gene: TRBD2; v_gene: TRBV5-1; abundance: few; CDR3nt: TGCGCCAGCAGCTTGGTCGTCACTAGCGGGAGAACAGATACGCAGTATTTT; CDR3aa: CASSLVVTSGRTDTQYF
j_gene: TRBJ2-7; d_gene: NA; v_gene: TRBV7-6; abundance: NA; CDR3nt: TGTGCCAGCAGCTGGTCAGGCTACGAGCAGTACTTC; CDR3aa: CASSWSGYEQYF
j_gene: TRBJ1-1; d_gene: NA; v_gene: TRBV25-1; abundance: many; CDR3nt: TGTGCCAGCAGTGCTGGGGATCTTACTGAAGCTTTCTTT; CDR3aa: CASSAGDLTEAFF